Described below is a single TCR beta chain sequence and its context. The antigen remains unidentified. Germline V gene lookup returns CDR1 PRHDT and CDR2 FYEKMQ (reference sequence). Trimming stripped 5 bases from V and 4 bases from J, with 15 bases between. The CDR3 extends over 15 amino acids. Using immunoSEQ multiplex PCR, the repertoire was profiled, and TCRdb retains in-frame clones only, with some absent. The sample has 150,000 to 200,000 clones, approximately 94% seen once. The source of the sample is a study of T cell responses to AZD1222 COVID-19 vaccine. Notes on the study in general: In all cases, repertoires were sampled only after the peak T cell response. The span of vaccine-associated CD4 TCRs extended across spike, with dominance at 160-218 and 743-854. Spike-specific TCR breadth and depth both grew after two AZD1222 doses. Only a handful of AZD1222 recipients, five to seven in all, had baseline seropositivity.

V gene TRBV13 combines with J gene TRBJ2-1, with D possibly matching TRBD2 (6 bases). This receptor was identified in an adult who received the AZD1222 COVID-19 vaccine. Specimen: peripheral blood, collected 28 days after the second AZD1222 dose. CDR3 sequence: CASSQSGGEYNEQFF. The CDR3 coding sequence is TGTGCCAGCAGCCAGAGCGGAGGGGAATACAATGAGCAGTTCTTC.